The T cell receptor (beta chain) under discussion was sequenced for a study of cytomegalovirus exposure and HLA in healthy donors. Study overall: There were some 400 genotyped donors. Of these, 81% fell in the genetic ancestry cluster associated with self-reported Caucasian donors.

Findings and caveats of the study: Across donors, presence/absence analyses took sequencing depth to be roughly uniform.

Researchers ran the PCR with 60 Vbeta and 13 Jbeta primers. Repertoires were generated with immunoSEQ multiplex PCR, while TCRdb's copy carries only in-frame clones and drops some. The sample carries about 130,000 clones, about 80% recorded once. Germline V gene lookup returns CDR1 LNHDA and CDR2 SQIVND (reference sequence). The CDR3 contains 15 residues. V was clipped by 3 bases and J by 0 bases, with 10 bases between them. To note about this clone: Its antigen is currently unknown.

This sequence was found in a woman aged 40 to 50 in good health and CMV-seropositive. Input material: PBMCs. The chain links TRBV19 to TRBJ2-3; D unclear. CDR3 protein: CASSMHSISTDTQYF. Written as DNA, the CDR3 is TGTGCCAGTAGTATGCACTCGATAAGCACAGATACGCAGTATTTT.